Shown below are 23 T cell receptor beta chains from a single sample sequenced in a study of PD-1 blockade in classical Hodgkin lymphoma. All patients relapsed after autologous stem cell transplantation, and brentuximab vedotin exposure varied. Assay used: immunoSEQ multiplex PCR; TCRdb lists only in-frame clones, some missing. The sample shows about 11,000 clones, nearly 80% of them seen only once. Here the sequenced sample was peripheral blood mononuclear cells (PBMCs), taken before the second cycle of nivolumab. The receptors stem from a human donor with classical Hodgkin lymphoma.

This clone is labeled as medium-sized. The chain is built from TRBV21-1 and TRBJ2-7. TRBV21-1 is a pseudogene. This CDR3 is built from 10 residues. In DNA, the CDR3 is TGTGCCAGCAGCAAAGAGAAGCAGTACTTC. It is translated as CASSKEKQYF.

The genes are TRBV2 and TRBJ1-1; D remains unclear. V gave up 1 base and J gave up 4 bases, with 10 bases separating them. This CDR3 comprises 14 residues. CDR1 is SNHLY, CDR2 FYNNEI, per germline. DNA for the CDR3: TGTGCCAGCAGTGAAGAGGGAGGCCTCACTGAAGCTTTCTTT. This codes for CASSEEGGLTEAFF.

This chain connects TRBV6-1 to TRBJ1-2; 7 bases agree with TRBD1. Germline values: CDR1 MNHNS, CDR2 SASEGT. This CDR3 spans 13 amino acids. V gave up 4 bases and J gave up 8 bases; unmatched junction bases: 7. The CDR3 DNA is TGTGCCAGCAGTGTTCAGACAGGGAACGGCTACACCTTC. Translated: CASSVQTGNGYTF.

The chain links TRBV11-3 to TRBJ2-1; D gene uncertain. Germline V lookup: CDR1 SGHNT, CDR2 YENEEA. The ends were cut back, 2 bases at V and 2 bases at J, with 4 bases in the middle. The CDR3 contains 13 residues. CDR3 amino acids: CASSLTPYNEQFF. The CDR3, as DNA: TGTGCCAGCAGCTTAACTCCCTACAATGAGCAGTTCTTC.

This chain uses TRBV7-9 with TRBJ2-1; TRBD2 agrees at 7 bases. CDR3 length: 14 amino acids. Germline loops: CDR1 SEHNR, CDR2 FQNEAQ (reference sequence). Unmatched junction bases numbered 6, after V lost 5 bases and J lost 5 bases. CDR3 nucleotides: TGTGCCAGCAGCAAGGGACTACTAGACAATGAGCAGTTCTTC. Encoded protein: CASSKGLLDNEQFF.

The count of this clone is one. V is TRBV6-5 and J is TRBJ1-2; 9 bases are shared with TRBD1. V shed 4 bases and J 6 bases; nucleotides not matched to a gene: 6. There are 14 residues in the CDR3. The germline V gene has CDR1 MNHEY and CDR2 SVGAGI. CDR3 sequence: CASSFKDRGNGYTF. CDR3 nucleotide sequence: TGTGCCAGCAGTTTCAAGGACAGGGGCAATGGCTACACCTTC.

The chain employs TRBV6-5 and TRBJ1-4, with D possibly being TRBD1 (5 bases). Trimming pared 0 bases from V and 14 bases from J, leaving 22 bases between. The CDR3 contains 16 residues. Germline V gene lookup returns CDR1 MNHEY and CDR2 SVGAGI. The CDR3 is CASSYSVLSPGQGLFF. DNA of the CDR3: TGTGCCAGCAGTTACTCGGTTCTTAGTCCTGGGCAGGGCCTGTTTTTT.

This clone was seen just once. This chain links TRBV28 with TRBJ1-1, with a tentative D call TRBD1 (5 bases). Germline V gives CDR1 MDHEN, CDR2 SYDVKM. The CDR3 has 14 amino acids. Trimming stripped 4 bases from V and 10 bases from J, with 19 bases between. CDR3 amino acids: CASSWVLAGGSAFF. The CDR3 DNA follows: TGTGCCAGCAGTTGGGTCCTGGCTGGGGGTTCAGCTTTCTTT.

The J gene is TRBJ1-4, the V gene TRBV4-1; D call uncertain. Germline lookup yields CDR1 MGHRA and CDR2 YSYEKL. V lost 6 bases and J 8 bases, leaving 10 bases between the germline ends. The CDR3 is made up of 12 amino acids. The CDR3 DNA reads TGCGCCAGCAGTTGGATCGGCGAAAAACTGTTTTTT. This encodes CASSWIGEKLFF.

The chain joins TRBV2 to TRBJ1-5; tentatively, D is TRBD1 (5 bases). Trimming took 7 bases from V and 6 from J, leaving 13 bases between them. Germline CDR1 and CDR2: SNHLY and FYNNEI. This CDR3 is built from 13 residues. The CDR3 bases are TGTGCCAGCAAGGGGACGGCGAGTCAGCCCCAGCATTTT. It yields the protein CASKGTASQPQHF. Full variable domain (remainder filled in from reference TRBV2 and TRBJ1-5): EPEVTQTPSHQVTQMGQEVILRCVPISNHLYFYWYRQILGQKVEFLVSFYNNEISEKSEIFDDQFSVERPDGSNFTLKIRSTKLEDSAMYFCASKGTASQPQHFGDGTRLSIL.

Of note for this clone: In this CDR3 the conserved last residue, phenylalanine or tryptophan, is missing, so a read error is likely. The chain uses TRBV4-1 and TRBJ2-6; D not certain. This CDR3 has 18 residues. V lost 4 bases to trimming and J lost 5 bases, with 21 bases between them. Germline-derived CDR1 and CDR2 are MGHRA and YSYEKL. In nucleotides, the CDR3 is TGCGCCAGCAGCCGTATATCAAAGTTACAAAGTCGGGCCAACGTCCTGACTTCC. The encoded protein is CASSRISKLQSRANVLTS.

This chain connects TRBV6-5 to TRBJ1-1; D possibly corresponds to TRBD1 (5 bases). In germline, CDR1 is MNHEY, CDR2 SVGAGI. The germline V and J ends were trimmed by 7 bases and 1 base, with 10 bases remaining between them. The CDR3 loop spans 13 amino acids. As DNA, the CDR3 is TGTGCCAGCATGAGGGGATGGAACACTGAAGCTTTCTTT. Protein: CASMRGWNTEAFF.

This clone has a single count. DNA of the CDR3: TGTGCCAGCAGCTTCGGCAATCAGCCCCAGCATTTT. Translation gives CASSFGNQPQHF. The chain links TRBV5-4 to TRBJ1-5; D ambiguous. In germline, CDR1 is SGHNT, CDR2 YYREEE (reference sequence). Trimming removed 2 bases from V and 2 bases from J, with 2 bases in between. CDR3 size: 12 residues.

The chain joins TRBV6-5 to TRBJ1-2, with TRBD1 as a possible D gene (6 bases). V was clipped by 5 bases and J by 4 bases, with 14 bases between them. The CDR3 is 14 amino acids. The germline V gene encodes CDR1 MNHEY and CDR2 SVGAGI. CDR3 amino acids: CASSRQEVPYGYTF. The CDR3 nucleotides are TGTGCCAGCAGTCGACAGGAGGTTCCCTATGGCTACACCTTC.

A single count supports this clone. The chain has TRBV2 and TRBJ2-1; possibly TRBD2 for D (6 bases). This CDR3 has 15 amino acids. The V and J ends lost 1 base and 4 bases respectively, with 11 bases between them. Per germline, CDR1 SNHLY and CDR2 FYNNEI. The CDR3 DNA reads as TGTGCCAGCAGTGAAGACGGAGGGGAGTACAATGAGCAGTTCTTC. This translates into CASSEDGGEYNEQFF.

This chain connects TRBV11-2 to TRBJ2-5; 8 bases fit TRBD1. The J call may be faulty, since TRBJ2-7 better matches the DNA end. Germline V gene sequence: CDR1 SGHAT, CDR2 FQNNGV. This CDR3 has 14 amino acids. This chain's CDR3 is CASSPSDRVDEQYF. Written as DNA, the CDR3 is TGTGCCAGCAGCCCCTCGGACAGGGTGGACGAGCAGTACTTC.

The genes are TRBV7-9 and TRBJ1-4, with unresolved D. The CDR3 is made up of 15 amino acids. V shed 5 bases and J shed 0 bases, with 10 bases lying between them. The germline V gene has CDR1 SEHNR and CDR2 FQNEAQ (reference sequence). The CDR3 is CASSTGRSTNEKLFF. CDR3 bases: TGTGCCAGCAGCACCGGACGTTCAACTAATGAAAAACTGTTTTTT. Full variable domain (outside the CDR3, taken from reference TRBV7-9 and TRBJ1-4): DTGVSQNPRHKITKRGQNVTFRCDPISEHNRLYWYRQTLGQGPEFLTYFQNEAQLEKSRLLSDRFSAERPKGSFSTLEIQRTEQGDSAMYLCASSTGRSTNEKLFFGSGTQLSVL.

The genes are TRBV6-1 and TRBJ2-5; 8 bases are a match to TRBD1. The germline V gene encodes CDR1 MNHNS and CDR2 SASEGT. CDR3 size: 15 residues. V lost 8 bases to trimming and J lost 1 base; unmatched junction nucleotides: 9. The CDR3 nucleotides are TGTGCCAGCTTCCCGGGACAGGTCCTCCAAGAGACCCAGTACTTC. It codes for CASFPGQVLQETQYF.

This rearrangement joins TRBV2 to TRBJ2-7; 10 bases line up with TRBD1. CDR1 is SNHLY and CDR2 is FYNNEI in the germline V gene. V was clipped by 7 bases and J by 2 bases; unmatched bases: 8. This CDR3 has 15 amino acids. This CDR3 is CASTWDRGVAYEQYF. The CDR3 DNA reads TGTGCCAGCACTTGGGACAGGGGCGTAGCCTACGAGCAGTACTTC.

The chain links TRBV19 to TRBJ2-7, with TRBD2 matching 10 bases. There are 15 residues in the CDR3. Germline CDR1 is LNHDA and CDR2 is SQIVND (reference sequence). With V trimmed by 8 bases and J by 3 bases, 10 bases remained unmatched. CDR3 DNA: TGTGCCAGTGGTAGCGGGGGGTTGGGCTTCTACGAGCAGTACTTC. Amino acids: CASGSGGLGFYEQYF.

For the CDR3, the DNA is TGTGCCAGCAGCCCACTAGCGGGAGGGCCGCGAAATGAGCAGTTCTTC. Translating it yields CASSPLAGGPRNEQFF. This chain connects TRBV14 to TRBJ2-1, with 13 positions matching TRBD2. From germline, CDR1 is SGHDN and CDR2 FVKESK. V lost 4 bases, J lost 7 bases, and 7 bases stayed unmatched. The length of the CDR3 is 16 residues.

The rearrangement links TRBV18 to TRBJ2-1; 7 nucleotides line up with TRBD2. The germline V gene has CDR1 KGHSH and CDR2 LQKENI. V was clipped by 1 base and J by 4 bases; unmatched bases: 4. This CDR3 is 15 amino acids long. Here the CDR3 reads CASSPRRGSYNEQFF. The CDR3 DNA follows: TGTGCCAGCTCACCACGGCGCGGGAGTTACAATGAGCAGTTCTTC.

The J gene is TRBJ2-2, the V gene TRBV6-5, with no clear D. Trimming cost V 0 bases and J 0 bases, with 5 bases left between them. The CDR3 contains 15 residues. Per germline, CDR1 MNHEY and CDR2 SVGAGI. CDR3 in DNA: TGTGCCAGCAGTTACTCGTGGGCGAACACCGGGGAGCTGTTTTTT. Residues: CASSYSWANTGELFF.